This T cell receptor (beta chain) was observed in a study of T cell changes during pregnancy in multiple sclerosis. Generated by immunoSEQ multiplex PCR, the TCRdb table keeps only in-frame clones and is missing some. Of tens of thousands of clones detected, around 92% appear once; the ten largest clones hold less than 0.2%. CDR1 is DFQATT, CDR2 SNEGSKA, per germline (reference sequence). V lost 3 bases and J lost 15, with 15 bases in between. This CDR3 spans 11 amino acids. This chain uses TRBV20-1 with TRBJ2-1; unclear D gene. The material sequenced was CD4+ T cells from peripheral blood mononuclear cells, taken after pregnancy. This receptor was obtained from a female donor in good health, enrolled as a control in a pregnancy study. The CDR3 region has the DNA TGCAGTGCTAGCTCCCCTGGATTAGCGTTCTTC. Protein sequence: CSASSPGLAFF.